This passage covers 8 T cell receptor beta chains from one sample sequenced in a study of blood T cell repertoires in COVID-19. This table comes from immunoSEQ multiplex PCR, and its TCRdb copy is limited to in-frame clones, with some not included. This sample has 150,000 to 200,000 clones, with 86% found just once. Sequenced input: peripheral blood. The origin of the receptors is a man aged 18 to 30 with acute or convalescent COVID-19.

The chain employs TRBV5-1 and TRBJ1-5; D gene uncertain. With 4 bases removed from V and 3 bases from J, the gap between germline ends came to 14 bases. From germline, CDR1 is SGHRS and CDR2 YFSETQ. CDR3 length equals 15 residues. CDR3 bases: TGCGCCAGCAGCCCGGAGGGTGGGGTCAATCAGCCCCAGCATTTT. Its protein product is CASSPEGGVNQPQHF. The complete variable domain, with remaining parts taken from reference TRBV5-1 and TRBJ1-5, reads KAGVTQTPRYLIKTRGQQVTLSCSPISGHRSVSWYQQTPGQGLQFLFEYFSETQRNKGNFPGRFSGRQFSNSRSEMNVSTLELGDSALYLCASSPEGGVNQPQHFGDGTRLSIL.

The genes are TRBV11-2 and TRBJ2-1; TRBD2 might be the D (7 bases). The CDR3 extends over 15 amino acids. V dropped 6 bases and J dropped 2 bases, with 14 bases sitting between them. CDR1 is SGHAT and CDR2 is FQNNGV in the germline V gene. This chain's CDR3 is CASSTNGGPYNEQFF. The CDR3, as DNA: TGTGCCAGCAGTACGAACGGGGGGCCCTACAATGAGCAGTTCTTC.

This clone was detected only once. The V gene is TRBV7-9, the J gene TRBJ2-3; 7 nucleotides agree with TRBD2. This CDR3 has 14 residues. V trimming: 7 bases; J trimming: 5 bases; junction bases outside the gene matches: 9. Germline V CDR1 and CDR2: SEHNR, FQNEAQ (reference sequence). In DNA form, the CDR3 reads TGTGCCAGCAACAGGCACGGGGGGATAGATACGCAGTATTTT. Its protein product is CASNRHGGIDTQYF. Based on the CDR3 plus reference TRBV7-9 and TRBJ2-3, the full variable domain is DTGVSQNPRHKITKRGQNVTFRCDPISEHNRLYWYRQTLGQGPEFLTYFQNEAQLEKSRLLSDRFSAERPKGSFSTLEIQRTEQGDSAMYLCASNRHGGIDTQYFGPGTRLTVL.

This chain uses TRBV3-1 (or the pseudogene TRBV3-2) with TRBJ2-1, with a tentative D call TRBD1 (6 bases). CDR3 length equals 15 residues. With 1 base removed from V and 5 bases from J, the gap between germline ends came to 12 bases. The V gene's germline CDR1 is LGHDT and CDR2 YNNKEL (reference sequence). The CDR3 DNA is TGTGCCAGCAGCCAAGGCCGAGGGACAAACAATGAGCAGTTCTTC. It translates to CASSQGRGTNNEQFF.

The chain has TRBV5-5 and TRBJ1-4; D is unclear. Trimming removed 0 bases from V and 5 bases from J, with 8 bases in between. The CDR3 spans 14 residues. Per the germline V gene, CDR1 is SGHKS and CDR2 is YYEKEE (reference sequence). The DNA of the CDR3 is TGTGCCAGCAGCTTGGACCCGAGAAATGAAAAACTGTTTTTT. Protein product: CASSLDPRNEKLFF.

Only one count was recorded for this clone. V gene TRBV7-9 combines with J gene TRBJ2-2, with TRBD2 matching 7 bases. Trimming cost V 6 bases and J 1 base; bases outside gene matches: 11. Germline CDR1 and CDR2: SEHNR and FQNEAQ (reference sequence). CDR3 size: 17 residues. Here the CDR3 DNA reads TGTGCCAGCAGAGGACTGGGGGGGTCGGAGAACACCGGGGAGCTGTTTTTT. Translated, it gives CASRGLGGSENTGELFF. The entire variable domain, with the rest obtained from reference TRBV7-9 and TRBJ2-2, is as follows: DTGVSQNPRHKITKRGQNVTFRCDPISEHNRLYWYRQTLGQGPEFLTYFQNEAQLEKSRLLSDRFSAERPKGSFSTLEIQRTEQGDSAMYLCASRGLGGSENTGELFFGEGSRLTVL.

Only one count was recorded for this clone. For the CDR3, the DNA is TGCGCCAGTGGAGACACAGATACGCAGTATTTT. It specifies CASGDTDTQYF. V is TRBV5-1 and J is TRBJ2-3; D remains ambiguous. The germline CDR1 and CDR2 sequences are SGHRS and YFSETQ. The CDR3 has 11 residues. Trimming cost V 8 bases and J 2 bases, with 6 bases left between them.

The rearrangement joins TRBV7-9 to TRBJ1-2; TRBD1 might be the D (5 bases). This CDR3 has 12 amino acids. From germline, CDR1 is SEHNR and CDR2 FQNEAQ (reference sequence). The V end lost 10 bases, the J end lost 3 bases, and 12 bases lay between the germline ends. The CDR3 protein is CAIEDKDYGYTF. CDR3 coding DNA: TGTGCCATCGAGGACAAGGACTATGGCTACACCTTC.